Listed below are T cell receptor beta chains from one sample, sequenced in a study of cytomegalovirus exposure and HLA in healthy donors. TCRdb's copy holds only in-frame clones and misses some; the assay was immunoSEQ multiplex PCR. The profile shows some 86,000 clones, 93% of them singletons. Material: PBMCs. Receptors were obtained from a woman aged 25 to 45 in good health and CMV-seronegative. Both conserved end residues are trimmed from each CDR3. Each record gives: CDR3 protein, V gene.

ASTGNTEAF TRBV5-5
ASSLRSGGIYGYT TRBV7-2
ASSLQGRIHEQY TRBV7-2
SATGTEHYGYT TRBV29-1
ASSLEGGGTSFTDTQY TRBV5-8
ASSNRGLYEQY TRBV4-1
ASSFSLQGTYEQY TRBV7-2
ASSPSPGQGYNEQF TRBV4-1
ASSSGQLTDTIY TRBV27
ASSNGEARSSYEQY TRBV21-1
ASADRSDQPQH TRBV19
ASSLDRAPYGYT TRBV4-1
ASSIQGATEAF TRBV7-2
ALSTGTSVYLSYNEQF TRBV30
AWSTWDRGTVDNQPQH TRBV30
AWSANLDQPQH TRBV30